This TCR beta chain stems from a study of radiation and T cells in renal cell carcinoma. Points from the study as a whole: Baseline intratumoral clonotype presence is unknown without pretreatment biopsies.

Indicated time point: baseline pretreatment blood. Treatment of the sample: 15 Gy SBRT to primary tumor, nephrectomy 4 weeks later. Turning to this clone: Its antigen is not identified.

Sequencing was performed with immunoSEQ multiplex PCR; in TCRdb, only in-frame clones are kept and a portion is missing. The sample holds around 94,000 clones, 86% seen once. Trimming stripped 2 bases from V and 0 bases from J, with 16 bases between. CDR3 size: 18 residues. Germline loops: CDR1 LGHNA, CDR2 YNFKEQ. This sample comprised blood, obtained from a patient whose treatment included radiotherapy and nephrectomy. The receptor's source is a middle-aged man with renal cell carcinoma. J is TRBJ2-2 and V is TRBV4-2, with D possibly TRBD2 on 5 matching bases. The CDR3 is CASSQLILSGTNTGELFF. CDR3 DNA sequence: TGTGCCAGCAGCCAACTAATCTTATCGGGGACGAACACCGGGGAGCTGTTTTTT.